A single T cell receptor (beta chain) is shown here with its context. This clonotype came up a few times. Its antigen remains unidentified. Per-nucleotide qualities are absent, and no much larger clonotype sits a single base away. The source of the sample is a study of T cells in Graves' hyperthyroidism and ophthalmopathy (dated by TCRdb to the late 2010s). A note on the overall study: Peripheral blood was collected at initial diagnosis, before any treatment. An independent validation cohort of under 20 hyperthyroidism patients and some 15 patients who later progressed to ophthalmopathy tested prospective prediction of ophthalmopathy. In six Graves' hyperthyroidism patients, the study also compared T-cell repertoires from thyroid tissue with T-cell repertoires from blood. To identify TCR V-J signatures that set the groups apart, the researchers used a discovery cohort of roughly 100 patients, made up of fewer than 50 with Graves' ophthalmopathy and approximately 57 with stable Graves' hyperthyroidism. Following sampling, methimazole starting at 30 mg daily was given to hyperthyroidism patients, and high-dose intravenous methylprednisolone was given to ophthalmopathy patients. The paper describes TCR Vbeta CDR3 sequencing of 140 or so peripheral blood samples, made up of roughly 45 ophthalmopathy patients, around 73 hyperthyroidism patients and 17 progressor patients. The roughly 100 discovery patients were randomly split 7:3 into training and test sets.

The CDR3 goes from the cysteine to the phenylalanine over 13 residues. The kept DNA is CDR3 alone, 39 bases in frame from the first base. Taken from the germline V gene, the CDR1 and CDR2 loops are SQVTM and ANQGSEA. V drops 1 base and J drops 2 bases, leaving 9 bases in between. The TCR beta CDR3 regions were amplified from RNA transcripts. The TCR CDR3 was subjected to a first round of RT-PCR using the HTBI primer set and the Qiagen OneStep RT-PCR kit. A second multiplex PCR round built the libraries, followed by size selection and purification. The libraries were sequenced on an Illumina HiSeq2000 using paired-end 100 bp reads. The published analysis was carried out like this. SOAPnuke was used to process the raw data, with reads discarded if the reads contained adapters or uncalled bases, had a mean Phred below 15, or lacked an exact constant-primer or identifier match. High-quality paired reads were merged using COPE v1.2.5, and each unique nucleotide sequence was defined as a clonotype. MiTCR v1.1 was used to align clonotypes to the IMGT TRBV, TRBD and TRBJ reference segments. Analysis was restricted to V-J combinations with a frequency above 0.0001, which covered over 98% of repertoires. The TCS score was defined as F50 (clonal expansion) divided by E x V (chaos), with BLOSUM62-based TCRdist calculated between CDR3 peptides within each V-J. Welch's t-statistics and random forest reduced fewer than 600 V-J features to under 15, which were used in a naive Bayes classifier (R e1071). TCRdb passed the public sequencing reads through fastp at Q25 and MiXCR, retaining productive beta sequences. A single entry per CDR3 protein holds the most common genes and DNA from its merged rows. TCRdb's processing, not the study's, gives the V and J calls here. For this sample the table gives about 590,000 distinct CDR3 sequences, of which 11% to 15% were detected only once. Approximately 6.4% of the sample lies in the top ten.

In the ophthalmopathy patients, disease was moderately to severely active, with a Clinical Activity Score of 3 or more, a NOSPECS grade of 4 or more, and a duration of less than 3 months. Any patient with an uncontrolled infection, another autoimmune disease, pregnancy or lactation was excluded. Clinical symptoms, serum thyroxine and TRAb, thyroid ultrasound, and orbital computed tomography formed the basis for the diagnoses. PBMCs were separated from roughly 10 ml of fresh peripheral blood using Ficoll-Paque density gradient centrifugation. Total RNA was extracted with Trizol reagent, and quality was checked on an Agilent 2100 Bioanalyzer. Here is what the overall study found, with its caveats: No statistical method was used to set the sample size in advance, and investigators knew the group allocation. A model built on a 13 V-J signature distinguished ophthalmopathy from stable hyperthyroidism, reaching 87.88% sensitivity and approximately 83% specificity in cross-validation and 80%/75% in testing. Blood samples also contained most of the expanded thyroid clonotypes (frequency above 0.001), which suggests that blood repertoires may reflect thyroid immune responses. In validation, the model predicted progression to ophthalmopathy a median of about 6 months before onset, with approximately 71% sensitivity and more than 72% specificity.

This TCR was sampled from a woman in her late teens or twenties with Graves' ophthalmopathy. The sample was blood. The chain couples TRBV29-1 to TRBJ2-7; the D segment cannot be called with confidence. This receptor carries the CDR3 CSVEGGETYEQYF. Here is the DNA: TGCAGCGTTGAAGGGGGTGAGACCTACGAGCAGTACTTC.